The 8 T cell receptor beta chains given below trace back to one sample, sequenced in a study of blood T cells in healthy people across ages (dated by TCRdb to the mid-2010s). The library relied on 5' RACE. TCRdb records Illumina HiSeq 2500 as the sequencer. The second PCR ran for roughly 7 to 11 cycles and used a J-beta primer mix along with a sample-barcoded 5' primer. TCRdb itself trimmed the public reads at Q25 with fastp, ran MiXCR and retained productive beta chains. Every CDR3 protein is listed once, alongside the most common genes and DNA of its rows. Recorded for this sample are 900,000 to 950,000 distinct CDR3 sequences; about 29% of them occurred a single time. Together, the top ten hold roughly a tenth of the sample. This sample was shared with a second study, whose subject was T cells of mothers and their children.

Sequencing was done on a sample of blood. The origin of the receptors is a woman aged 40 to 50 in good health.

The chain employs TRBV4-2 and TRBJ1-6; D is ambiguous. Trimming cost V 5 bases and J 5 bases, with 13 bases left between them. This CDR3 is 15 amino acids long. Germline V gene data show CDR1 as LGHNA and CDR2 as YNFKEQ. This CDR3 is CASSTPTSDNSPLHF. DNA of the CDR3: TGTGCCAGCAGCACGCCAACTTCGGATAATTCACCCCTCCACTTT.

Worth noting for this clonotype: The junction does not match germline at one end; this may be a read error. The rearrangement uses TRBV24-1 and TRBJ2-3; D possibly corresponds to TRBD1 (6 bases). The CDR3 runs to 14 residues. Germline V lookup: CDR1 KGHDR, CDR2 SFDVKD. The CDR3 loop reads CATSDGQPPDTRYF. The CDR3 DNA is TGTGCCACCTCGGACGGACAGCCACCAGATACGCGGTATTTT.

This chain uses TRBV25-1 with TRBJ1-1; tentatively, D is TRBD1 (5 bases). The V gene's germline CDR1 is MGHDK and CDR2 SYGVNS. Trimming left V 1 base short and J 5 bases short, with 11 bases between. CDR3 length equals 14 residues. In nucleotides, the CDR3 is TGTGCCAGCAGTGAATTAACAGGCCGAACTGAAGCTTTCTTT. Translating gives CASSELTGRTEAFF.

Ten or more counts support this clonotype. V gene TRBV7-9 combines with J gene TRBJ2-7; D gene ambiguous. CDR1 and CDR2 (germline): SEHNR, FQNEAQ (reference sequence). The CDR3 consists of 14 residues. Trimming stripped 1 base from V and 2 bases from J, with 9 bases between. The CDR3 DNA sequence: TGTGCCAGCAGCTTAGGGTCGGATCCCTACGAGCAGTACTTC. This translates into CASSLGSDPYEQYF.

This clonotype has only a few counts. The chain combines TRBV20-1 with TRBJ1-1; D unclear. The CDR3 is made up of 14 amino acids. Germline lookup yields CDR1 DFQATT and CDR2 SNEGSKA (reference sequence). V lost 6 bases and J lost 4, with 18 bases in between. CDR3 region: CSALTLGSATEAFF. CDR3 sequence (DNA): TGCAGTGCCTTAACATTGGGCTCCGCCACTGAAGCTTTCTTT.

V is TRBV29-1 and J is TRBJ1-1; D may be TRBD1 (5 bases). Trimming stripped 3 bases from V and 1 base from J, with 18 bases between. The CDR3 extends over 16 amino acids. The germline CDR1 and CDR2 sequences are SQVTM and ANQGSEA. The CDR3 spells CSVDDWGEGWNTEAFF. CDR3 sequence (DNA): TGCAGCGTTGATGATTGGGGTGAGGGGTGGAACACTGAAGCTTTCTTT.

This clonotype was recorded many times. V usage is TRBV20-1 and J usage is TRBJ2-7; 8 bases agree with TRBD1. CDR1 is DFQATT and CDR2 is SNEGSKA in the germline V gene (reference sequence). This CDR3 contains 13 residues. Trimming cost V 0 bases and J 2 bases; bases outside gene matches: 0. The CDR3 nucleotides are TGCAGTGCTAGAGAGGACAGGGCCTACGAGCAGTACTTC. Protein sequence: CSAREDRAYEQYF.

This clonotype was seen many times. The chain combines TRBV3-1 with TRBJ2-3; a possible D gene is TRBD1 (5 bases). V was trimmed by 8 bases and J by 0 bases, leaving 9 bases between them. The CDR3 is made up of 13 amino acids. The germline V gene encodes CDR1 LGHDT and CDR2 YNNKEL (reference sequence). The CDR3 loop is CASSRQSTDTQYF. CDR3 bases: TGTGCCAGCTCCCGACAGAGCACAGATACGCAGTATTTT.